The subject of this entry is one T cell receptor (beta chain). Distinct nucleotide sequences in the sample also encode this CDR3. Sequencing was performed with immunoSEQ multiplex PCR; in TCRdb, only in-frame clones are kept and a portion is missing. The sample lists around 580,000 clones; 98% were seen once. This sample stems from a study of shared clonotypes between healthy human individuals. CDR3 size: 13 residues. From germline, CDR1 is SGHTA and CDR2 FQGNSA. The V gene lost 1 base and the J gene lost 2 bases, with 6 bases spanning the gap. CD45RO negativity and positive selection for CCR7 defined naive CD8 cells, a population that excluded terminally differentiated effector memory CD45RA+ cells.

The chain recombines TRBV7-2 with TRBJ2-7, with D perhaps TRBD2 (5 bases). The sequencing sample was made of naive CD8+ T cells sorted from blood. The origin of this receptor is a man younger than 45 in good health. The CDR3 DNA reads TGTGCCAGCAGCTTAGAACTAGCCTACGAGCAGTACTTC. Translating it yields CASSLELAYEQYF.